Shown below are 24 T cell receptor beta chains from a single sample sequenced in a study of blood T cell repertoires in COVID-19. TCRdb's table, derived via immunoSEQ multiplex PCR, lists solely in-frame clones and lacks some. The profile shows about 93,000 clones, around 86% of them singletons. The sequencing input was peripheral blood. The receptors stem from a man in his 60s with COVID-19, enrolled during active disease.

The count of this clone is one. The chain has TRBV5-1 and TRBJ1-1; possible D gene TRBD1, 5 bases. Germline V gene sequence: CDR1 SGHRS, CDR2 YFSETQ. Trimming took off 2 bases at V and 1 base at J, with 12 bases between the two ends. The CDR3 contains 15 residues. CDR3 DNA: TGCGCCAGCAGCTTAGTCCGAGACAGGAACACTGAAGCTTTCTTT. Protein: CASSLVRDRNTEAFF.

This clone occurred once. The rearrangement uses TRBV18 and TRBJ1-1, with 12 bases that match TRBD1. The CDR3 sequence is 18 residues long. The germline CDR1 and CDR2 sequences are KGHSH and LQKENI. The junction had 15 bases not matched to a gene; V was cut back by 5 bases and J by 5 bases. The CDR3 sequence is CASSNNRGTGGWGTEAFF. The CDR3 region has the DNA TGTGCCAGCTCAAATAACCGGGGGACAGGGGGCTGGGGTACTGAAGCTTTCTTT.

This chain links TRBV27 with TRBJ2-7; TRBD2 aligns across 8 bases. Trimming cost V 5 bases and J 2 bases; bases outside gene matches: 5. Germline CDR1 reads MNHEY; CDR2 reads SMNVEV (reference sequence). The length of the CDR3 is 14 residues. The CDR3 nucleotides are TGTGCCAGCAGTGCGACTAGCGTCGCCTACGAGCAGTACTTC. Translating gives CASSATSVAYEQYF.

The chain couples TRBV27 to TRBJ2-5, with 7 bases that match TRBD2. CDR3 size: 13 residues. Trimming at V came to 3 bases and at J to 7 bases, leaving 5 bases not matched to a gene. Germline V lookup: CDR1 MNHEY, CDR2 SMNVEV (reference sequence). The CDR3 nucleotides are TGTGCCAGCAGTTTCAGCGGGGACGGGACCCAGTACTTC. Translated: CASSFSGDGTQYF.

CDR3 protein: CASRGAGENYGYTF. DNA for the CDR3: TGTGCCAGCAGGGGAGCGGGGGAGAACTATGGCTACACCTTC. V usage is TRBV25-1 and J usage is TRBJ1-2; a possible D gene is TRBD1 (5 bases). The germline V and J ends were trimmed by 6 bases and 2 bases, with 13 bases remaining between them. The CDR3 covers 14 residues. Germline V gene sequence: CDR1 MGHDK, CDR2 SYGVNS.

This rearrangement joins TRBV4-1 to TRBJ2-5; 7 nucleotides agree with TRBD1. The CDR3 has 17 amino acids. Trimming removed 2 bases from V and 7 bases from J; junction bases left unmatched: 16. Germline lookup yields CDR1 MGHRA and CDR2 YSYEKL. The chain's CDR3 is CASSQRPGDSPEVTQYF. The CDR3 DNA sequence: TGCGCCAGCAGCCAAAGACCCGGGGACAGCCCGGAGGTGACCCAGTACTTC.

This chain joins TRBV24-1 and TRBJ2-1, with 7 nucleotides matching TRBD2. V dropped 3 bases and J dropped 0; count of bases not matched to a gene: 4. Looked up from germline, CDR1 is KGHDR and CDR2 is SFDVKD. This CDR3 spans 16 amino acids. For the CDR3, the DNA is TGTGCCACCAGTGATACAGCGGGAACCTCCTACAATGAGCAGTTCTTC. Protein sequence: CATSDTAGTSYNEQFF.

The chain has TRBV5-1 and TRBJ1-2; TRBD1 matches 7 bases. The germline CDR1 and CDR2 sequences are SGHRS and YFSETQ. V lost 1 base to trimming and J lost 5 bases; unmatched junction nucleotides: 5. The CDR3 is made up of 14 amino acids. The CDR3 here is CASSLNTGEYGYTF. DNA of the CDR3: TGCGCCAGCAGCTTGAACACAGGGGAATATGGCTACACCTTC.

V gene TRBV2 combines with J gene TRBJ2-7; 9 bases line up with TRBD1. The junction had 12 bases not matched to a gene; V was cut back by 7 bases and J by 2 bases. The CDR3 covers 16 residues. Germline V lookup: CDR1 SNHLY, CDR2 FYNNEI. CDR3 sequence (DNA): TGTGCCAGCACCCCCATAGCGTGGGACAGGGCCTACGAGCAGTACTTC. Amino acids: CASTPIAWDRAYEQYF.

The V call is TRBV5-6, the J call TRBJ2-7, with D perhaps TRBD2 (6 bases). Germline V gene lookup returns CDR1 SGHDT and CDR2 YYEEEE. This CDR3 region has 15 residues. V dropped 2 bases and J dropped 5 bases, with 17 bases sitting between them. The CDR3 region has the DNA TGTGCCAGCAGCTTCGGCACAGCGGGTCCCCACGAGCAGTACTTC. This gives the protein CASSFGTAGPHEQYF.

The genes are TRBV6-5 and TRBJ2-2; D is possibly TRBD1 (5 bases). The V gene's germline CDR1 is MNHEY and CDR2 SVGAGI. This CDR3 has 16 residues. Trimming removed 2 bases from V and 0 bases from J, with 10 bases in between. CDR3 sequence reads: CASSYRRAPNTGELFF. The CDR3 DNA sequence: TGTGCCAGCAGTTACCGCAGGGCCCCGAACACCGGGGAGCTGTTTTTT.

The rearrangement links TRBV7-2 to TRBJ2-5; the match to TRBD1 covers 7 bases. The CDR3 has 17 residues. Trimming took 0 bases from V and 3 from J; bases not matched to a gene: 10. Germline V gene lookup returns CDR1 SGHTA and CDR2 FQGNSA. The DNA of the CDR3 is TGTGCCAGCAGCTTAGCGCAAGGGGGCGCTTCTAAAGAGACCCAGTACTTC. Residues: CASSLAQGGASKETQYF.

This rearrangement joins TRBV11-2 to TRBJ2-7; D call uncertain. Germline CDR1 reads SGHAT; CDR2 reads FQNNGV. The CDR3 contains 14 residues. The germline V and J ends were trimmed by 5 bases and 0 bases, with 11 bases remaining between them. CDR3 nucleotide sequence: TGTGCCAGCAGCATTTCTAAGAACTCCTACGAGCAGTACTTC. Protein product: CASSISKNSYEQYF. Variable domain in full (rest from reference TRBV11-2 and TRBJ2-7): EAGVAQSPRYKIIEKRQSVAFWCNPISGHATLYWYQQILGQGPKLLIQFQNNGVVDDSQLPKDRFSAERLKGVDSTLKIQPAKLEDSAVYLCASSISKNSYEQYFGPGTRLTVT.

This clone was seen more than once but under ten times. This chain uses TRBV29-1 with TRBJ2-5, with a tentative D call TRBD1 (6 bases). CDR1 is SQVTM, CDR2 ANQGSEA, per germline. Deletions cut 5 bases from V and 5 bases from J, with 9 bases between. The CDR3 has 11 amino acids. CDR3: CSVRGSETQYF. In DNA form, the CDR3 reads TGCAGCGTTAGGGGGTCTGAGACCCAGTACTTC.

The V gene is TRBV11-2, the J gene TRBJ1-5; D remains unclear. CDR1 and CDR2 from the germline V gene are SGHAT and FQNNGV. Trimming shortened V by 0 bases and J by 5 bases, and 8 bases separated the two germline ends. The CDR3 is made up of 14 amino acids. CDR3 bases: TGTGCCAGCAGCTTAGATCATGGAGATCAGCCCCAGCATTTT. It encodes CASSLDHGDQPQHF. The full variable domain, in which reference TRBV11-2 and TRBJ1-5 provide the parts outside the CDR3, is EAGVAQSPRYKIIEKRQSVAFWCNPISGHATLYWYQQILGQGPKLLIQFQNNGVVDDSQLPKDRFSAERLKGVDSTLKIQPAKLEDSAVYLCASSLDHGDQPQHFGDGTRLSIL.

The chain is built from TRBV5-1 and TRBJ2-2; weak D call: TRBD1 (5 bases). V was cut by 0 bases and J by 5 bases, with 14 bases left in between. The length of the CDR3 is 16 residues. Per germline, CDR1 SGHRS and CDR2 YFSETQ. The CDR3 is CASSLAVGQGTGELFF. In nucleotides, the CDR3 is TGCGCCAGCAGCTTGGCAGTTGGGCAGGGAACCGGGGAGCTGTTTTTT.

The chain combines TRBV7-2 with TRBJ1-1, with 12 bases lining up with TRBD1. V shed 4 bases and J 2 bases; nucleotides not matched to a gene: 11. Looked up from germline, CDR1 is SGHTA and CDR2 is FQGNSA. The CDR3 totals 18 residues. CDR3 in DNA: TGTGCCAGCAGCTCGGTATCGGGACAGGGGGCGATTAACACTGAAGCTTTCTTT. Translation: CASSSVSGQGAINTEAFF.

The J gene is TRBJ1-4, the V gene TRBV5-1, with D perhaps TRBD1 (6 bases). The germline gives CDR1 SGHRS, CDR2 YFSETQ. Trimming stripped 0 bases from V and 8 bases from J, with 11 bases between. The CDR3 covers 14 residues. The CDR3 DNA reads TGCGCCAGCAGCTTGGTTCCAGGGGTAGAAAAACTGTTTTTT. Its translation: CASSLVPGVEKLFF.

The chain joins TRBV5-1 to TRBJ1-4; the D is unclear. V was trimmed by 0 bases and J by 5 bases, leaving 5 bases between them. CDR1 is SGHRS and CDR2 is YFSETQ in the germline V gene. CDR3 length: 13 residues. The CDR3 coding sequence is TGCGCCAGCAGCTTGGACTTCAATGAAAAACTGTTTTTT. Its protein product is CASSLDFNEKLFF.

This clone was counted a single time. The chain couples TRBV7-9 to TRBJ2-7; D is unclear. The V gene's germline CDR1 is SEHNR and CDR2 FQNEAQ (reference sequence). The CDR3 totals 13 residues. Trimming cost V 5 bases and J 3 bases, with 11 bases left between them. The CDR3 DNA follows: TGTGCCAGCAGCGACACCGAACTCTACGAGCAGTACTTC. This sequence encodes CASSDTELYEQYF.

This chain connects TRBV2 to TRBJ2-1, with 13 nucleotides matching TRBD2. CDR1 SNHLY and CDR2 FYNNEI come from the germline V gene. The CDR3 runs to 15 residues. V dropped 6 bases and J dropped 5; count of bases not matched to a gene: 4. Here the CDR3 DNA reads TGTGCCAGCAGGAGGGGGACTAGCGGGGACAATGAGCAGTTCTTC. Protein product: CASRRGTSGDNEQFF.

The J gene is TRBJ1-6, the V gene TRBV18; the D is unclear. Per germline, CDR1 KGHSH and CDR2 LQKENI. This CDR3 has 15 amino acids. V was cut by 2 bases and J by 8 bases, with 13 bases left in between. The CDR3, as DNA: TGTGCCAGCTCACCAGAGGCCGGGTCGGATTCACCCCTCCACTTT. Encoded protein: CASSPEAGSDSPLHF. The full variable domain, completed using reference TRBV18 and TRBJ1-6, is NAGVMQNPRHLVRRRGQEARLRCSPMKGHSHVYWYRQLPEEGLKFMVYLQKENIIDESGMPKERFSAEFPKEGPSILRIQQVVRGDSAAYFCASSPEAGSDSPLHFGNGTRLTVT.

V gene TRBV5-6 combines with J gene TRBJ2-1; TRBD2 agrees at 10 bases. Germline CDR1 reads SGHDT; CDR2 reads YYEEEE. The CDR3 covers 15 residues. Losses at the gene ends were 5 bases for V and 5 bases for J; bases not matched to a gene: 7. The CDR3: CASSYRAGGNNEQFF. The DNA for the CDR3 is TGTGCCAGCAGTTACAGAGCGGGAGGGAACAATGAGCAGTTCTTC. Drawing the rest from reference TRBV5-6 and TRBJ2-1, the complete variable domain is DAGVTQSPTHLIKTRGQQVTLRCSPKSGHDTVSWYQQALGQGPQFIFQYYEEEERQRGNFPDRFSGHQFPNYSSELNVNALLLGDSALYLCASSYRAGGNNEQFFGPGTRLTVL.

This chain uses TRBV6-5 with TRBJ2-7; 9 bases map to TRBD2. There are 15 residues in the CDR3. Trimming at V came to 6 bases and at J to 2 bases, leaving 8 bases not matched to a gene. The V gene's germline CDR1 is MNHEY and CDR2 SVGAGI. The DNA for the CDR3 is TGTGCCAGCAGAGCCACTAGCGGGTTGGCCTACGAGCAGTACTTC. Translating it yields CASRATSGLAYEQYF.